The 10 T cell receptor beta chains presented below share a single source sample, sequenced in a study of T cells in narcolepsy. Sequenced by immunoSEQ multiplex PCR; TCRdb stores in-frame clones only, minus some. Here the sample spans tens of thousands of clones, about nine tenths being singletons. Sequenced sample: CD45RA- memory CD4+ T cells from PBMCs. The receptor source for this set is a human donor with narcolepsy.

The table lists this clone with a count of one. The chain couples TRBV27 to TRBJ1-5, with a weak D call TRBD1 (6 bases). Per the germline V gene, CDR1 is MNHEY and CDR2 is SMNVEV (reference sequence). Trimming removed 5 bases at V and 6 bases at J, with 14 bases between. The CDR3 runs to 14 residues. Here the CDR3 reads CASSRDFRGQPQHF. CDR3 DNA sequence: TGTGCCAGCAGTCGGGACTTCAGGGGTCAGCCCCAGCATTTT.

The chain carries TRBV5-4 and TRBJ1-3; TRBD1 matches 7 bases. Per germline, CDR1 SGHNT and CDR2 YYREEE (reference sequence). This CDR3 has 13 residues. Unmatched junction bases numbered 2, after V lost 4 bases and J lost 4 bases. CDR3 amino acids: CASSTGAGNTIYF. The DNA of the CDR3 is TGTGCCAGCAGCACAGGGGCGGGAAACACCATATATTTT.

The CDR3 sequence is CASSYSRDRGSPLHF. The CDR3 nucleotides read TGTGCCAGCAGTTACTCGAGGGACAGGGGATCACCCCTCCACTTT. The chain joins TRBV6-6 to TRBJ1-6; 10 nucleotides align to TRBD1. The germline gives CDR1 MNHNY, CDR2 SVGAGI (reference sequence). This CDR3 region has 15 residues. V shed 0 bases, J shed 10 bases, and the junction held 3 bases outside the gene matches.

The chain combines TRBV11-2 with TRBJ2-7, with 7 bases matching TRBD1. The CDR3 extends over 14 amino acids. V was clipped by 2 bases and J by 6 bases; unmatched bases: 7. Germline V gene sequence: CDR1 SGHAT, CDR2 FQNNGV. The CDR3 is CASSLLDRIGEQYF. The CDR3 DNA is TGTGCCAGCAGCTTATTGGACAGGATAGGCGAGCAGTACTTC.

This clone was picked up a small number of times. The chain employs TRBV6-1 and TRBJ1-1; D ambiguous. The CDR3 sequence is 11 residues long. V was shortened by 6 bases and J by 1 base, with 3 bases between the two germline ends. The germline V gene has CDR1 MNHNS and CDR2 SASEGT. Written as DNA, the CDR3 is TGTGCCAGCAGACAGAACACTGAAGCTTTCTTT. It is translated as CASRQNTEAFF.

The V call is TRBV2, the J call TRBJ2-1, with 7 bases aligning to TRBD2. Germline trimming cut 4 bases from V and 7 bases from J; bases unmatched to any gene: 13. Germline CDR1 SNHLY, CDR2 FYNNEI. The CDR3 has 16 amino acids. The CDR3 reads CASSAMAGLGGNEQFF. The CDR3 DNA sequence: TGTGCCAGCAGTGCCATGGCGGGCCTGGGGGGGAATGAGCAGTTCTTC.

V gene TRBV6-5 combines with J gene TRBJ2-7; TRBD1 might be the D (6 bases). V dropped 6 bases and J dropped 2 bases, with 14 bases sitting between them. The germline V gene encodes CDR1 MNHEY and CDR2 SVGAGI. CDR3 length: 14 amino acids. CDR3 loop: CASRAGTITYEQYF. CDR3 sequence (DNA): TGTGCCAGCAGAGCCGGGACAATCACCTACGAGCAGTACTTC.

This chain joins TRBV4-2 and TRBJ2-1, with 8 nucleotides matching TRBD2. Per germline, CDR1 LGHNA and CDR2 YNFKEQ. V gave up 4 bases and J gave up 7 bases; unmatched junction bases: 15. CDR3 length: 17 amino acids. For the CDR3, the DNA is TGTGCCAGCAGCCCCGGGGGGGGAGCGGATACAAAGAATGAGCAGTTCTTC. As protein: CASSPGGGADTKNEQFF.

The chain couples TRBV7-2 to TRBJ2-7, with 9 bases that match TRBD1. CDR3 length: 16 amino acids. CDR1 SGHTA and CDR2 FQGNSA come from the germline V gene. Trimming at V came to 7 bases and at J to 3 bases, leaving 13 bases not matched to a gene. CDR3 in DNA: TGTGCCAGCACCCAGACAGGGGGGATCGGTGGCTACGAGCAGTACTTC. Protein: CASTQTGGIGGYEQYF. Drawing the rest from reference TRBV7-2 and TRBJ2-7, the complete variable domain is GAGVSQSPSNKVTEKGKDVELRCDPISGHTALYWYRQSLGQGLEFLIYFQGNSAPDKSGLPSDRFSAERTGGSVSTLTIQRTQQEDSAVYLCASTQTGGIGGYEQYFGPGTRLTVT.

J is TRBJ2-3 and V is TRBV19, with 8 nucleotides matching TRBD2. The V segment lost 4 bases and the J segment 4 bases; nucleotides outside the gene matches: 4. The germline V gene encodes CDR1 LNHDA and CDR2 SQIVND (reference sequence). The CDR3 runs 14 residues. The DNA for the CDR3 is TGTGCCAGTAGTACTCGCGGGGGGCCAGATACGCAGTATTTT. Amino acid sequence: CASSTRGGPDTQYF.